Listed here is a single T cell receptor (beta chain). The source of the sample is a study of CD8 T cells in Susac syndrome. The authors reverse transcribed 0.5 to 1 ug RNA with random hexamers. The TCR beta CDR3 was amplified by immunoSEQ multiplex PCR across 54 Vbeta, 13 Jbeta. MiXCR, run by TCRdb on the immunoSEQ multiplex PCR reads, gives a single entry per CDR3 protein. The sample carries approximately 180,000 distinct CDR3 sequences, roughly 95% recorded once. The CDR3 contains 14 residues. Germline loops: CDR1 DFQATT, CDR2 SNEGSKA (reference sequence). V dropped 0 bases and J dropped 7 bases, with 13 bases sitting between them. Sequencing of TCR beta was carried out in blood CD8+ and CD4+ T cells.

Input material: CD4+ T cells from PBMCs. The TCR originated in a human donor with multiple sclerosis. The gene calls are TRBV20-1 and TRBJ2-1; the D call may be TRBD1 or TRBD2 (5 bases each). The DNA of the CDR3 is TGCAGTGCTAGAGAGGGACGTCTTGGGAATGAGCAGTTCTTC. Translated: CSAREGRLGNEQFF.